What follows is one T cell receptor beta chain and its context. Profiled with immunoSEQ multiplex PCR; TCRdb holds only in-frame clones, not every one. The sample includes about 54,000 clones, 89% of them seen just once. This sample was taken from a study of cytomegalovirus exposure and HLA in healthy donors. The source of this sequence is a woman aged 18-30 years in good health and CMV-seropositive. The specimen sequenced was PBMCs.

For the CDR3, the DNA is TGTGCCAGTAGTTCGGGAGGGCTAGCGGCCGTCTTGCGTGGCACAGATACGCAGTATTTT. Amino acid sequence: CASSSGGLAAVLRGTDTQYF. This chain connects TRBV19 to TRBJ2-3, with 8 nucleotides matching TRBD2. Germline V lookup: CDR1 LNHDA, CDR2 SQIVND (reference sequence). J gave up 1 base and V 5 bases, and 20 bases lay outside the gene matches. The CDR3 is 20 residues long.